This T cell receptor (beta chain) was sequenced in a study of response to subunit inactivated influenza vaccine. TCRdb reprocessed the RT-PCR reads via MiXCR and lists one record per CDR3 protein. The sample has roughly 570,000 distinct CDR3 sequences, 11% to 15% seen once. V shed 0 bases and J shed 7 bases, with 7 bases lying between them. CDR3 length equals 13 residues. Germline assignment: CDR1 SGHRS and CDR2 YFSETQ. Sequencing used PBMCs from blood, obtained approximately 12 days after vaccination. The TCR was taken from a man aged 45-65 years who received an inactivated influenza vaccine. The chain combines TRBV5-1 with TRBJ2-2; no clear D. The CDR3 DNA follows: TGCGCCAGCAGCTTGGTAGGCGTCGGGGAGCTGTTTTTT. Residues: CASSLVGVGELFF.